This T cell receptor beta chain was documented in a study of STAT3 mutations in large granular lymphocyte leukemia. The method was immunoSEQ multiplex PCR; TCRdb's version includes in-frame clones alone and lacks a portion of them. The data hold around 9,100 clones, with about 92% observed a single time. A word on this clone: The antigen remains unidentified.

Findings of the study overall: At least one immunodominant TCR beta clonotype appeared in every T-cell large granular lymphocyte leukemia patient.

The sample consisted of peripheral blood mononuclear cells. The TCR was taken from a man aged 55 to 70 with T-cell large granular lymphocyte leukemia. Some clones in this sample may be carry-over from other donors' samples.

The CDR3 reads CASSGNRGHEQFF. Written as DNA, the CDR3 is TGTGCCAGCAGTGGGAACAGGGGTCATGAGCAGTTCTTC. This chain links TRBV6-1 with TRBJ2-1; TRBD1 matches 7 bases. V dropped 4 bases and J dropped 8; count of bases not matched to a gene: 5. Germline lookup yields CDR1 MNHNS and CDR2 SASEGT. This CDR3 is built from 13 residues.